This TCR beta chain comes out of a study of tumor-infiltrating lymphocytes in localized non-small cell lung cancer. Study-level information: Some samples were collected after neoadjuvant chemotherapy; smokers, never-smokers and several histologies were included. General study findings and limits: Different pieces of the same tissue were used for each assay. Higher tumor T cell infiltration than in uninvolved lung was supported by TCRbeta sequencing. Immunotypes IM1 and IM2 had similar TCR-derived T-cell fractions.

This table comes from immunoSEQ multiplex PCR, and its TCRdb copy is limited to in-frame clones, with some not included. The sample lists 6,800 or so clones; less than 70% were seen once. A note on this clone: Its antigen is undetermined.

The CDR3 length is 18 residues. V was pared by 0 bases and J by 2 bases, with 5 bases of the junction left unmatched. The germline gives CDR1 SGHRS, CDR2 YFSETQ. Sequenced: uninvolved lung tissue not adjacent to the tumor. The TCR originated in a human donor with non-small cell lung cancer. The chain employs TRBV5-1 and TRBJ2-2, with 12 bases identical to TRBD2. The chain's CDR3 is CASSLAPSGGANTGELFF. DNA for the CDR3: TGCGCCAGCAGCTTGGCTCCTAGCGGGGGGGCCAACACCGGGGAGCTGTTTTTT. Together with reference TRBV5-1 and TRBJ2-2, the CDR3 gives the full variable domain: KAGVTQTPRYLIKTRGQQVTLSCSPISGHRSVSWYQQTPGQGLQFLFEYFSETQRNKGNFPGRFSGRQFSNSRSEMNVSTLELGDSALYLCASSLAPSGGANTGELFFGEGSRLTVL.